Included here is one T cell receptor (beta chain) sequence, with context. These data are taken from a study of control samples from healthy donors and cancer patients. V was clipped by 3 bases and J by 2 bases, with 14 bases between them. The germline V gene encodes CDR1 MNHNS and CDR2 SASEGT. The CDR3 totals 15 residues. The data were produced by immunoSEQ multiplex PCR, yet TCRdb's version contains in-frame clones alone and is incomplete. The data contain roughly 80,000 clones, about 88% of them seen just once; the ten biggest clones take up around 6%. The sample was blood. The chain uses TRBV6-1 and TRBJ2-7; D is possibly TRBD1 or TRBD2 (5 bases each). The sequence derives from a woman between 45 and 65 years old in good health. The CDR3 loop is CASSDGWGRTYEQYF. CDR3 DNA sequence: TGTGCCAGCAGTGACGGGTGGGGGAGAACCTACGAGCAGTACTTC.